This T cell receptor (beta chain) came from a study of Ad26.COV2.S vaccination and SARS-CoV-2 variants. Measured with immunoSEQ multiplex PCR; TCRdb has only the in-frame clones, and not every one. Counted here are fewer than 900,000 clones, more than 80% occurring once; the ten biggest clones make up approximately 1.5%. This clone was seen only a few times. The treatment is: some 19 received Ad26.COV2.S at low or high dose, single or two shots; 5 received placebo; per-sample allocation not given. All samples were drawn on day 63, counting from the first vaccine or placebo injection. A Boston adult aged 18-55 years was the donor. The clonotype originates from a person between 18 and 65 years old who received the Ad26.COV2.S COVID-19 vaccine or a placebo. The sample here was peripheral blood, taken in a trial of Ad26.COV2.S vaccine versus placebo.

This chain's CDR3 is CASSIEQGAYEQYF. DNA for the CDR3: TGTGCCAGTAGTATAGAACAGGGGGCCTACGAGCAGTACTTC. The chain uses TRBV19 and TRBJ2-7, with TRBD1 matching over 8 bases. From germline, CDR1 is LNHDA and CDR2 SQIVND (reference sequence). V was clipped by 0 bases and J by 2 bases; unmatched bases: 0. CDR3 length: 14 residues.